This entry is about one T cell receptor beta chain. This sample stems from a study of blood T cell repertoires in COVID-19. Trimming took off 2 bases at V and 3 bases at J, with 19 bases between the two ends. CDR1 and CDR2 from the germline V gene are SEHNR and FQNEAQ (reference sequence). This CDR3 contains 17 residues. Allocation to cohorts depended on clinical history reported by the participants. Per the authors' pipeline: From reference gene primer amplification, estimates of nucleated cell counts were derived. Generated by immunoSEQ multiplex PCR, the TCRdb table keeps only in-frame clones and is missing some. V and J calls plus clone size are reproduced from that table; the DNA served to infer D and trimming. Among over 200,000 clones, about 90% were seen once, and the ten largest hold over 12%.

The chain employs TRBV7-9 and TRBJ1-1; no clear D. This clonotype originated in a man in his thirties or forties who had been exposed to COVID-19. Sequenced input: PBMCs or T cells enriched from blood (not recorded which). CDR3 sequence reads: CASSLPSPPGSDTEAFF. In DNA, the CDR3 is TGTGCCAGCAGCTTACCTTCGCCGCCCGGTTCGGACACTGAAGCTTTCTTT. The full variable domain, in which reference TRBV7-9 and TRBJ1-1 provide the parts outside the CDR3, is DTGVSQNPRHKITKRGQNVTFRCDPISEHNRLYWYRQTLGQGPEFLTYFQNEAQLEKSRLLSDRFSAERPKGSFSTLEIQRTEQGDSAMYLCASSLPSPPGSDTEAFFGQGTRLTVV.